The entry below describes one TCR beta chain. Its antigen is currently not known. Base quality data are lacking; no much larger clone is found one base away. PBMCs were isolated by density centrifugation and stained for CD3, CD4 and CD8, and CD4+ and CD8+ T cells were sorted on a FACSAria. Scalp biopsies and blood samples were obtained from unaffected controls. This specimen belongs to a study of CD8+ T cells in alopecia areata (dated by TCRdb to 2017 to 2018). Background for the entire study: In both human patients and the C3H/HeJ mouse model, the study applied high-throughput TCRbeta sequencing to look at T cell clonal expansion in alopecia areata. immunoSEQ multiplex PCR using 35 Vbeta forward primers and 13 Jbeta reverse primers was used to amplify TCRbeta CDR3 regions. RNA was extracted with the PAXgene miRNA kit for fixed scalp, the miRNeasy kit for PBMCs, and the RNeasy kit for mouse skin. Clonality in the scalp was compared among normal scalp (n=4), patchy alopecia areata scalp (n=8), and alopecia totalis/universalis scalp (n=8). Scalp tissue and sorted CD4+ and CD8+ peripheral blood T cells from patchy and totalis/universalis alopecia areata patients and from healthy controls were covered by human TCRbeta sequencing. What the research found in general, with its limitations: Resident alphabeta T cells in normal human skin are also sequenced, complicating scalp TCR repertoire analysis, unlike mouse skin dominated by gammadelta T cells. Compared with mice, TCR sequences shared between patients were less clear, possibly partly because of HLA diversity across the patient population. Compared with normal scalp, lesional scalp, particularly in alopecia totalis/universalis, had higher clonality and more expanded CD8+ clones, which suggests antigenic drive.

At the junction V is shortened by 4 bases and J by 5 bases; bases outside the gene matches: 12. CDR1 is given as SGHRS and CDR2 as YFSETQ, both from the germline V gene. From the cysteine through the phenylalanine, the CDR3 covers 17 amino acids. The read is trimmed to its CDR3 DNA, 51 bases read in frame from base 1. Libraries were constructed by the immunoSEQ multiplex PCR assay. RNA was extracted from all samples and reverse transcribed into cDNA, which served as template for TCR sequencing. SuperScript III was used for first-strand cDNA synthesis, primed with a 2:1 mix of oligo-dT and random hexamers. A synthetic immune receptor repertoire was used to gauge amplification bias, and whatever bias remained was removed computationally. Regarding the original processing steps: After raw reads were preprocessed to remove errors, the CDR3 was defined following IMGT conventions as running from the conserved cysteine to phenylalanine. To get clonality, Shannon entropy was normalized by log2 of the number of productive unique TCRs and the result was subtracted from 1. Whether scalp clones were CD4 or CD8 was inferred by matching scalp TCRbeta sequences against CD4 and CD8 repertoires sorted from blood. TCRdb provides this immuneACCESS table in a form limited to in-frame rearrangements. Some clones are lacking; in checked studies, under half of them reflect an unresolved V gene, and why the rest are absent is not known. V and J calls and clone size are those listed in that table; D and trimming were worked out from the DNA. The sample table lists about 200,000 clones, approximately 53% of them with a count of one. Jointly, the top ten make up 4% to 6% of the sample.

Material for sequencing was CD8+ T cells sorted from blood. This receptor was identified in a human donor in good health. This chain joins TRBV5-1 to TRBJ2-2, with TRBD1 identical over 9 junction bases. The nucleotides read TGCGCCAGCAGCCCCCTCGCAGGACAGGGGCTTACCGGGGAGCTGTTTTTT. The translation is CASSPLAGQGLTGELFF.